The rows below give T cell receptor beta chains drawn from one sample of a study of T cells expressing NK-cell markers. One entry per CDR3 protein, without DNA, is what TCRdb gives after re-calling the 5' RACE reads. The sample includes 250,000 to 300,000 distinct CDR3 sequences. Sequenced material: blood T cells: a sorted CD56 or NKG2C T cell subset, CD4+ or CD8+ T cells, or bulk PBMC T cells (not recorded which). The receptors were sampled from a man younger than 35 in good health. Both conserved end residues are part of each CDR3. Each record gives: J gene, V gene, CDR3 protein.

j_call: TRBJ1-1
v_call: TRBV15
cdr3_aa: CATSRDRDRGLMNTEAFF

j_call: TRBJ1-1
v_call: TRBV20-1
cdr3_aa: CSARQEGANTEAFF

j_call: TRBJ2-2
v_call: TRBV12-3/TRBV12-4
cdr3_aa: CASRGRSNTGELFF

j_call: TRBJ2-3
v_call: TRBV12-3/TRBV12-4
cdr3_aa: CASTPDRPTDTQYF

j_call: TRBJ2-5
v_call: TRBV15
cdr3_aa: CATKAAGETQYF

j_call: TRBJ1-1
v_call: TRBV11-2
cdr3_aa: CASTTGSQNTEAFF

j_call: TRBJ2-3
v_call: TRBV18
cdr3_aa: CASSPELAGVPDTQYF

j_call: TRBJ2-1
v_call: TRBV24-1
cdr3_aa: CATSESIYNEQFF

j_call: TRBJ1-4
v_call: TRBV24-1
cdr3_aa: CATSDSQGSDEKLFF

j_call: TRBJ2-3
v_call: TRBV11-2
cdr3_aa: CASSSKLDTQYF

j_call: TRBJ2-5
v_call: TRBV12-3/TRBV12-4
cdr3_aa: CASSLSGSQETQYF

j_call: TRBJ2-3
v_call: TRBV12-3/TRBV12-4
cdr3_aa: CASSFSPVRTDTQYF

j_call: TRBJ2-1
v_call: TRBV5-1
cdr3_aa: CASSSTGTRKDNEQFF

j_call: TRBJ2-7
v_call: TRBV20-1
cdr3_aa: CSANNASVGPYEQYF

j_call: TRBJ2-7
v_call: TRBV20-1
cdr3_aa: CSARQGLYEQYF

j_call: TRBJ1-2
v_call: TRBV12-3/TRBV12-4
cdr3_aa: CASSSDWGYTF

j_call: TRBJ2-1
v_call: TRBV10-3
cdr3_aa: CAISGTGLAGVNEQFF

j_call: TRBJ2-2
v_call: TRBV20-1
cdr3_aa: CSARDPRTSGELFF

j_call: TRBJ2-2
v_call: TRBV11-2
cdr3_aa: CASTGGQGGTGELFF

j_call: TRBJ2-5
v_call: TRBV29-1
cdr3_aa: CSVASAGQETQYF

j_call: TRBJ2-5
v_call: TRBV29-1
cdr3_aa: CSVVGGQGGGQETQYF

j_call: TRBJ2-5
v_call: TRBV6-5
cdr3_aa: CASRSKTKEQEQETQYF

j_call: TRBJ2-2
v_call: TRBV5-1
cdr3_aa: CASSFTGATNTGELFF

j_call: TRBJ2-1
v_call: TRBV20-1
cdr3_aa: CGTSGRQHYNEQFF

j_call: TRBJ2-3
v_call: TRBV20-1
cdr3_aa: CSARVEAIDRDFFTDTQYF

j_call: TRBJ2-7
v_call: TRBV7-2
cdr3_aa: CASSSRQASSYEQYF

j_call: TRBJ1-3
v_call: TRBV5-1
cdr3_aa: CASSPGDRADTIYF

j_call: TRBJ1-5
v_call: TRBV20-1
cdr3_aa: CSATPRVEGNQPQHF